The 23 T cell receptor beta chains below come from one sample, sequenced in a study of Ad26.COV2.S vaccination and SARS-CoV-2 variants. Treatment given: some 20 received Ad26.COV2.S at low or high dose, single or two shots; roughly five received placebo; per-sample allocation not given. After the first vaccine or placebo injection, samples were drawn on day 63. Repertoires were generated with immunoSEQ multiplex PCR, while TCRdb's copy carries only in-frame clones and drops some. The table shows roughly 330,000 clones, with roughly 90% occurring only once. The input for sequencing was peripheral blood, taken in a trial of Ad26.COV2.S vaccine versus placebo. The receptors were sampled from a person aged 18-65 years who received the Ad26.COV2.S COVID-19 vaccine or a placebo.

The chain employs TRBV4-1 and TRBJ2-3; D call uncertain. Trimming removed 1 base at V and 0 bases at J, with 11 bases between. Germline V gene data show CDR1 as MGHRA and CDR2 as YSYEKL. The length of the CDR3 is 16 residues. The CDR3 nucleotides read TGCGCCAGCAGCCAAGCAGGCTACCCTAGCACAGATACGCAGTATTTT. This sequence encodes CASSQAGYPSTDTQYF.

The chain employs TRBV5-8 and TRBJ2-1, with D possibly matching TRBD2 (6 bases). The CDR3 totals 17 residues. V lost 0 bases and J 1 base, leaving 14 bases between the germline ends. The germline CDR1 and CDR2 sequences are SGHTS and YDEGEE. CDR3 DNA sequence: TGTGCCAGCAGCTTGGTCGCACTAGCAGGTTCCTACAATGAGCAGTTCTTC. Translating gives CASSLVALAGSYNEQFF.

V usage is TRBV9 and J usage is TRBJ2-2; TRBD1 matches 7 bases. Germline CDR1 is SGDLS and CDR2 is YYNGEE. Trimming took 7 bases from V and 5 from J; bases not matched to a gene: 8. The CDR3 runs 14 residues. The CDR3 DNA reads as TGTGCCAGCGCCGGGACAGATAAAACCGGGGAGCTGTTTTTT. This gives the protein CASAGTDKTGELFF.

The J gene is TRBJ2-7, the V gene TRBV11-2; D gene uncertain. This CDR3 has 14 residues. Trimming removed 5 bases from V and 7 bases from J, with 18 bases in between. Germline CDR1 reads SGHAT; CDR2 reads FQNNGV. CDR3 DNA sequence: TGTGCCAGCAGCCTCGGACCGTTCTCGGATGAGCAGTACTTC. Translated, it gives CASSLGPFSDEQYF.

The V gene is TRBV4-2, the J gene TRBJ1-2; D is perhaps TRBD1 (5 bases). In germline, CDR1 is LGHNA, CDR2 YNFKEQ. V shed 1 base and J shed 5 bases, with 23 bases lying between them. The CDR3 is 18 residues long. The CDR3 region has the DNA TGTGCCAGCAGCCAAGGATCTATGGCAGGCAGGGCCCCTTATGGCTACACCTTC. It yields the protein CASSQGSMAGRAPYGYTF.

The gene calls are TRBV2 and TRBJ2-3, with 12 bases fitting TRBD2. Germline CDR1 reads SNHLY; CDR2 reads FYNNEI. The CDR3 is 17 residues long. With 3 bases clipped from V and 5 bases from J, the junction kept 9 bases outside the gene matches. The CDR3 loop reads CASSDWLAGGLEDTQYF. The CDR3 DNA is TGTGCCAGCAGTGATTGGCTAGCGGGGGGGCTTGAAGATACGCAGTATTTT.

This sequence joins TRBV5-5 and TRBJ1-1; no reliable D call. CDR1 SGHKS and CDR2 YYEKEE come from the germline V gene (reference sequence). Trimming cost V 0 bases and J 5 bases, with 11 bases left between them. The length of the CDR3 is 14 residues. This CDR3 reads CASSLESVRTEAFF. The CDR3 region has the DNA TGTGCCAGCAGCTTGGAATCGGTAAGGACTGAAGCTTTCTTT. Variable domain in full (rest from reference TRBV5-5 and TRBJ1-1): DAGVTQSPTHLIKTRGQQVTLRCSPISGHKSVSWYQQVLGQGPQFIFQYYEKEERGRGNFPDRFSARQFPNYSSELNVNALLLGDSALYLCASSLESVRTEAFFGQGTRLTVV.

The V gene is TRBV3-1 (or the pseudogene TRBV3-2), the J gene TRBJ1-2, with 8 bases fitting TRBD1. This CDR3 region has 16 residues. V was pared by 2 bases and J by 6 bases, with 11 bases of the junction left unmatched. CDR1 and CDR2 (germline): LGHDT, YNNKEL (reference sequence). CDR3 nucleotides: TGTGCCAGCAGCCAAAAACTGGACAGGGTCATCGATGGCTACACCTTC. It encodes CASSQKLDRVIDGYTF.

This sequence joins TRBV19 and TRBJ2-5, with D perhaps TRBD2 (6 bases). V lost 4 bases and J 6 bases, leaving 9 bases between the germline ends. From germline, CDR1 is LNHDA and CDR2 SQIVND (reference sequence). The CDR3 extends over 12 amino acids. This CDR3 is CASSNSGKTQYF. The CDR3 nucleotides are TGTGCCAGTAGTAATAGCGGAAAGACCCAGTACTTC. The full variable domain, its missing parts supplied by reference TRBV19 and TRBJ2-5, is DGGITQSPKYLFRKEGQNVTLSCEQNLNHDAMYWYRQDPGQGLRLIYYSQIVNDFQKGDIAEGYSVSREKKESFPLTVTSAQKNPTAFYLCASSNSGKTQYFGPGTRLLVL.

V is TRBV6-5 and J is TRBJ1-1; tentatively, D is TRBD1 (5 bases). CDR1 MNHEY and CDR2 SVGAGI come from the germline V gene. The CDR3 runs to 14 residues. V gave up 2 bases and J gave up 1 base, with 8 bases separating them. As DNA, the CDR3 is TGTGCCAGCAGTTACGCGCAGGGGAACACTGAAGCTTTCTTT. Translated: CASSYAQGNTEAFF.

The rearrangement links TRBV30 to TRBJ1-5; D is undetermined. Per germline, CDR1 GTSNPN and CDR2 SVGIG (reference sequence). CDR3 size: 13 residues. Trimming shortened V by 0 bases and J by 3 bases, and 6 bases separated the two germline ends. CDR3 in DNA: TGTGCCTGGAGTGTAGGGCCCAATCAGCCCCAGCATTTT. This translates into CAWSVGPNQPQHF.

In the case of this clone: Its ends do not fully match the called genes, so a read error is possible. The chain carries TRBV7-2 and TRBJ2-5, with TRBD1 matching over 8 bases. Per the germline V gene, CDR1 is SGHTA and CDR2 is FQGNSA. The CDR3 runs to 12 residues. Written as DNA, the CDR3 is TGTGCCAGCAGCTCCCTCGGACAGGGCATACACTTC. Translating it yields CASSSLGQGIHF. Drawing the rest from reference TRBV7-2 and TRBJ2-5, the complete variable domain is GAGVSQSPSNKVTEKGKDVELRCDPISGHTALYWYRQSLGQGLEFLIYFQGNSAPDKSGLPSDRFSAERTGGSVSTLTIQRTQQEDSAVYLCASSSLGQGIHFGPGTRLLVL.

This sequence joins TRBV7-2 and TRBJ2-7; D possibly corresponds to TRBD2 (5 bases). The V end was cut by 5 bases, the J end by 4 bases, with 12 bases between. The CDR3 is made up of 13 amino acids. Germline values: CDR1 SGHTA, CDR2 FQGNSA. The CDR3 DNA reads TGTGCCAGCAGCGCGGTCCGGGGTTACGAGCAGTACTTC. This codes for CASSAVRGYEQYF.

This clone is a singleton in its sample. The chain couples TRBV7-8 to TRBJ2-1, with D maybe TRBD2 (6 bases). The CDR3 covers 17 residues. The germline gives CDR1 SGHVS, CDR2 FQNEAQ. Between the trimmed V and J ends, which lost 3 bases and 2 bases, there was a span of 17 bases. CDR3 sequence: CASSFGAGRSAYNEQFF. For the CDR3, the DNA is TGTGCCAGCAGCTTCGGGGCGGGGCGGAGCGCCTACAATGAGCAGTTCTTC.

J is TRBJ1-1 and V is TRBV19; a weak D match, TRBD1 (5 bases). This CDR3 has 13 amino acids. The V end was cut by 2 bases, the J end by 7 bases, with 11 bases between. Germline-derived CDR1 and CDR2 are LNHDA and SQIVND (reference sequence). DNA for the CDR3: TGTGCCAGTAGTATAAGTTTTCAGGGTGAAGCTTTCTTT. Its protein is CASSISFQGEAFF.

V is TRBV11-2 and J is TRBJ1-6; tentative D call: TRBD1 (6 bases). Trimming pared 3 bases from V and 10 bases from J, leaving 19 bases between. Germline CDR1 SGHAT, CDR2 FQNNGV. CDR3 length: 16 residues. Here the CDR3 reads CASSFPGQSVMSPLHF. The CDR3 nucleotides are TGTGCCAGCAGCTTCCCCGGACAGTCCGTAATGTCACCCCTCCACTTT. Complete variable domain (other parts from reference TRBV11-2 and TRBJ1-6): EAGVAQSPRYKIIEKRQSVAFWCNPISGHATLYWYQQILGQGPKLLIQFQNNGVVDDSQLPKDRFSAERLKGVDSTLKIQPAKLEDSAVYLCASSFPGQSVMSPLHFGNGTRLTVT.

The V call is TRBV5-1, the J call TRBJ2-1; TRBD1 or TRBD2 may be the D gene (6 bases each). The V gene lost 2 bases and the J gene lost 4 bases, with 16 bases spanning the gap. Germline CDR1 and CDR2: SGHRS and YFSETQ. The CDR3 runs 16 residues. The CDR3 DNA is TGCGCCAGCAGCTTAGATCCGGGGGACATATACAATGAGCAGTTCTTC. It codes for CASSLDPGDIYNEQFF.

V is TRBV12-3 or TRBV12-4 and J is TRBJ1-2; maybe TRBD1 (5 bases). Trimming stripped 5 bases from V and 7 bases from J, with 14 bases between. This CDR3 comprises 13 residues. The CDR3 spells CASSQGVAGGYTF. CDR3 DNA sequence: TGTGCCAGCAGTCAAGGGGTGGCGGGTGGCTACACCTTC.

The chain links TRBV6-2 or TRBV6-3 to TRBJ2-3; 7 nucleotides line up with TRBD1. This CDR3 is built from 16 residues. V shed 0 bases, J shed 1 base, and the junction held 4 bases outside the gene matches. Germline CDR1 reads MNHEY; CDR2 reads SVGEGT. This chain's CDR3 is CASSYSVGQGTDTQYF. The CDR3 region has the DNA TGTGCCAGCAGTTACTCGGTTGGACAGGGCACAGATACGCAGTATTTT.

The genes are TRBV7-6 and TRBJ1-4; TRBD1 might be the D (6 bases). Germline V lookup: CDR1 SGHVS, CDR2 FNYEAQ. V dropped 5 bases and J dropped 4 bases, with 11 bases sitting between them. This CDR3 has 14 residues. CDR3 in amino acids: CASSPGGFNEKLFF. CDR3 DNA sequence: TGTGCCAGCAGCCCGGGGGGCTTTAATGAAAAACTGTTTTTT.

The rearrangement joins TRBV15 to TRBJ1-1; D remains unclear. This CDR3 is built from 16 residues. Germline assignment: CDR1 LNHNV and CDR2 YYDKDF (reference sequence). V shed 0 bases and J shed 1 base, with 12 bases lying between them. The CDR3 DNA sequence: TGTGCCACCAGCAGAGACCTGAGGGTAGGGAACACTGAAGCTTTCTTT. This gives the protein CATSRDLRVGNTEAFF.

The chain uses TRBV3-1 (or the pseudogene TRBV3-2) and TRBJ2-1; no clear D. Germline assignment: CDR1 LGHDT and CDR2 YNNKEL (reference sequence). The CDR3 loop spans 11 amino acids. Trimming stripped 3 bases from V and 7 bases from J, with 4 bases between. CDR3 coding DNA: TGTGCCAGCAGCCAGAGGAATGAGCAGTTCTTC. Encoded protein: CASSQRNEQFF.

The V and J genes are TRBV9 and TRBJ1-1, with 8 positions matching TRBD1. The length of the CDR3 is 15 residues. The trim removed 0 bases at V and 3 bases at J, leaving 4 bases unmatched. Germline values: CDR1 SGDLS, CDR2 YYNGEE. Here the CDR3 reads CASSVAGGRDTEAFF. The CDR3 bases are TGTGCCAGCAGCGTAGCAGGGGGCAGAGACACTGAAGCTTTCTTT.